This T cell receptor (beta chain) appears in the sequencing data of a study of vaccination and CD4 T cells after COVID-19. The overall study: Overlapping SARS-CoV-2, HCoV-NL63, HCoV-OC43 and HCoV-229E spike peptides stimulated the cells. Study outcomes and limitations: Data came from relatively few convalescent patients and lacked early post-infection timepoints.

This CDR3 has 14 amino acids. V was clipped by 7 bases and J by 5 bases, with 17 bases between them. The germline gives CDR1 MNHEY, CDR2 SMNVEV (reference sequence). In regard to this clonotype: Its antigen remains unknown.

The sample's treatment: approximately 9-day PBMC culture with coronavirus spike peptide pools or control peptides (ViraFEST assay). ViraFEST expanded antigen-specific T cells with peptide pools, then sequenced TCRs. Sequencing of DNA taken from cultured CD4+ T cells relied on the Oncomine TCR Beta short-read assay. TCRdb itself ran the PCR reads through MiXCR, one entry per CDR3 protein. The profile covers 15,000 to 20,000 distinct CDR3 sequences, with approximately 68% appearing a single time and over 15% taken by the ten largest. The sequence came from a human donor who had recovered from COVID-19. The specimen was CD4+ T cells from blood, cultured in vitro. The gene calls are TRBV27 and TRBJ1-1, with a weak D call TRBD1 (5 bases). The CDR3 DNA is TGTGCCAGCACCAAGACCGGGACTCGTACTGAAGCTTTCTTT. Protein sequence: CASTKTGTRTEAFF.